Described below is a single T cell receptor (beta chain) sequence and its context. Authors' processing steps: The authors estimated nucleated cell counts from reference gene primer amplification. The repertoire was sequenced with immunoSEQ multiplex PCR; TCRdb's copy has only in-frame clones and lacks some. V and J calls and clone size are as listed in that table; D and trimming were resolved from the DNA. This table has 150,000 to 180,000 clones, about 90% appearing once. This sample is drawn from a study of blood T cell repertoires in COVID-19. Study overall: Samples taken during acute and convalescent COVID-19 were collected in the United States, Italy and Spain. In each case, the material was cDNA or gDNA derived from T cells, B-cell-depleted T cells, or PBMCs.

The sequencing input was peripheral blood. The TCR originated in a man aged 45-65 years with acute or convalescent COVID-19.

The CDR3 nucleotides read TGTGCCAGCTTACTGAACCCGGGGAGGACTGAAGCTTTCTTT. Translating gives CASLLNPGRTEAFF. The V call is TRBV6-5, the J call TRBJ1-1; D remains ambiguous. This CDR3 is 14 amino acids long. The germline CDR1 and CDR2 sequences are MNHEY and SVGAGI. Trimming cost V 8 bases and J 5 bases, with 18 bases left between them.